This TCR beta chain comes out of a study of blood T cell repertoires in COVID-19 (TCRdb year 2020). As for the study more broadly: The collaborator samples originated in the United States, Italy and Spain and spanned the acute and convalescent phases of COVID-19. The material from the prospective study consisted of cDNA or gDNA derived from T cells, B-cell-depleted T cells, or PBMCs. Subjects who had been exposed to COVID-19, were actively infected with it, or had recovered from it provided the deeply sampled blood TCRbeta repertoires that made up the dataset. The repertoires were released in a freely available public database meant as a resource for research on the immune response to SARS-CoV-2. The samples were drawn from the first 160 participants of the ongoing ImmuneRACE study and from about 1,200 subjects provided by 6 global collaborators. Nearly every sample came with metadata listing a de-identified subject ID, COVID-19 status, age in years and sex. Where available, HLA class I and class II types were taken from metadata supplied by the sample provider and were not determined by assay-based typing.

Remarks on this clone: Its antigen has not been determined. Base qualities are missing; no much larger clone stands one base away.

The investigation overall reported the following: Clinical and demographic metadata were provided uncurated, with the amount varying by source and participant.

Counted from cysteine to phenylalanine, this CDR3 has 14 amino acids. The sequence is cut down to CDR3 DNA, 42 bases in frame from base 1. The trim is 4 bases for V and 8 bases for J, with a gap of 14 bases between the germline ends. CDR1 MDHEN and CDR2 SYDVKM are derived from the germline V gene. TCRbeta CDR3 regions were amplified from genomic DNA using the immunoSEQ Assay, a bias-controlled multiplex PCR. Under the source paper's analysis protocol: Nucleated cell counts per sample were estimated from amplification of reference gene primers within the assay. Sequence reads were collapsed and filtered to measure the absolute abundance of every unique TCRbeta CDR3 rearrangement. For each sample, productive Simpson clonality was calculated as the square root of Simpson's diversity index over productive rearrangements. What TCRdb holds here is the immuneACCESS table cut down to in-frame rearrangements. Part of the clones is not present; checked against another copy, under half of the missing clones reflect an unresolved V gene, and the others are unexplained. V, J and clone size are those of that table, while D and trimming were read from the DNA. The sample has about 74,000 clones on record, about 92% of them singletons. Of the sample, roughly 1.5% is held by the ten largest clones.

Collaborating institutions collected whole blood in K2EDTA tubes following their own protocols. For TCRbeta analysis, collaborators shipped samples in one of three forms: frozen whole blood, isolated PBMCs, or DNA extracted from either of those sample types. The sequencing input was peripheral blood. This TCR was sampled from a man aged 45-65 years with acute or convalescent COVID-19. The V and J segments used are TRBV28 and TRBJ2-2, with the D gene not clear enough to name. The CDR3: CASSSPQMWGELFF. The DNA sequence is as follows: TGTGCCAGCAGTTCGCCCCAGATGTGGGGGGAGCTGTTTTTT.